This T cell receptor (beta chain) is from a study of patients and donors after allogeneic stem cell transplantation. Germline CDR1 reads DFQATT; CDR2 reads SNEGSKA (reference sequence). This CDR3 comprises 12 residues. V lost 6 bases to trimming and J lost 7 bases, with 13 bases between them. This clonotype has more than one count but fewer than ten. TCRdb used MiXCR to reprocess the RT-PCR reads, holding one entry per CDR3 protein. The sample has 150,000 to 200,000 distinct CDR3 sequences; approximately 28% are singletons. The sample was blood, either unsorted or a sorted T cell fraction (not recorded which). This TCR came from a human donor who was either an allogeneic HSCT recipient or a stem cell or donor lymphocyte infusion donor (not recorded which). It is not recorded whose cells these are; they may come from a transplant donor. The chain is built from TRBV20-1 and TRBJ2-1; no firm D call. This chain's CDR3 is CSAPAVANEQFF. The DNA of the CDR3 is TGCAGTGCCCCGGCGGTAGCTAATGAGCAGTTCTTC.